The clone carrying this T cell receptor (beta chain) was seen a handful of times. The target antigen is unknown. These data come from a study of cytomegalovirus exposure and HLA in healthy donors. Study observations and caveats: Later analysis showed TCR association rates varying by HLA locus, highest for DRB1 and lowest for HLA-C. Apart from CMV serostatus, no immune exposure information was available. Among the most significant clusters, several appeared linked to common viral pathogens in a later analysis.

The germline V gene encodes CDR1 SQVTM and CDR2 ANQGSEA. This CDR3 has 13 amino acids. V lost 2 bases to trimming and J lost 7 bases, with 12 bases between them. PCR was performed using 60 Vbeta and 13 Jbeta primers. The method was immunoSEQ multiplex PCR; TCRdb's version includes in-frame clones alone and lacks a portion of them. The sample holds 95,000 to 150,000 clones, approximately 80% seen once. Nominal health characterized the donors when sampled, though unrecorded immune exposures were likely. The sequenced sample was PBMCs. The clonotype originates from a female donor in good health and CMV-seropositive. V usage is TRBV29-1 and J usage is TRBJ2-1; no clear D. CDR3 nucleotides: TGCAGCGTTGAAACACAAACGTTAAATGAGCAGTTCTTC. Translated: CSVETQTLNEQFF.